This T cell receptor (beta chain) was obtained from a study of T cell changes during pregnancy in multiple sclerosis. This clone occurred once. The CDR3 runs 15 residues. Germline V CDR1 and CDR2: MNHEY, SVGAGI. V dropped 0 bases and J dropped 1 base, with 8 bases sitting between them. TCRdb keeps only in-frame clones here, not all; method: immunoSEQ multiplex PCR. The sample has about 77,000 clones, 70% to 90% seen once. This chain uses TRBV6-5 with TRBJ2-3; the D is unclear. This clonotype was sampled from a female donor with multiple sclerosis, enrolled in a pregnancy study. The sequencing used peripheral blood, collected before pregnancy. In DNA form, the CDR3 reads TGTGCCAGCAGTTACTCCCAGACTGGCACAGATACGCAGTATTTT. Translating gives CASSYSQTGTDTQYF.